Listed here are 15 T cell receptor beta chains from one sample, sequenced in a study of cytomegalovirus exposure and HLA in healthy donors. Amplification used 60 Vbeta primers and 13 Jbeta primers. Assay used: immunoSEQ multiplex PCR; TCRdb lists only in-frame clones, some missing. There are tens of thousands of clones in the sample, with about 2.3% held by the top ten. The sequencing input was PBMCs. The receptors shown here come from a female donor in good health and CMV-seronegative.

The J gene is TRBJ2-1, the V gene TRBV29-1; 7 bases are a match to TRBD2. J gave up 0 bases and V 4 bases, and 3 bases lay outside the gene matches. The CDR3 is 14 amino acids. Germline loops: CDR1 SQVTM, CDR2 ANQGSEA. CDR3 nucleotide sequence: TGCAGCGTTGGACTAGCCAGCTCCTACAATGAGCAGTTCTTC. Amino acids: CSVGLASSYNEQFF.

This chain joins TRBV2 and TRBJ1-2; D may be TRBD1 (5 bases). Germline CDR1 reads SNHLY; CDR2 reads FYNNEI. Trimming took 3 bases from V and 3 from J, leaving 8 bases between them. This CDR3 is 13 amino acids long. CDR3 bases: TGTGCCAGCAGTGAGCGGGGGGACTATGGCTACACCTTC. It codes for CASSERGDYGYTF.

The chain joins TRBV18 to TRBJ1-2; the D is unclear. The germline gives CDR1 KGHSH, CDR2 LQKENI. The CDR3 consists of 15 residues. V was trimmed by 1 base and J by 6 bases, leaving 15 bases between them. For the CDR3, the DNA is TGTGCCAGCTCACCACTTGAGAGGGTCCTCGATGGCTACACCTTC. Amino acids: CASSPLERVLDGYTF. Supplemented by reference TRBV18 and TRBJ1-2, the full variable domain reads NAGVMQNPRHLVRRRGQEARLRCSPMKGHSHVYWYRQLPEEGLKFMVYLQKENIIDESGMPKERFSAEFPKEGPSILRIQQVVRGDSAAYFCASSPLERVLDGYTFGSGTRLTVV.

This rearrangement joins TRBV5-1 to TRBJ1-2; 7 nucleotides line up with TRBD1. The V gene end was trimmed by 1 base and the J gene end by 4 bases; junction bases not matched to a gene: 4. The CDR3 length is 14 residues. The V gene's germline CDR1 is SGHRS and CDR2 YFSETQ. CDR3 in amino acids: CASSLSQGRYGYTF. The CDR3 DNA reads as TGCGCCAGCAGCTTGTCACAGGGGCGCTATGGCTACACCTTC.

The gene calls are TRBV29-1 and TRBJ2-1, with TRBD2 identical over 8 bases. Germline assignment: CDR1 SQVTM and CDR2 ANQGSEA. The CDR3 is 15 amino acids. After removal of 3 bases from V and 9 bases from J, the junction contained 13 bases not matched to a gene. The CDR3: CSVEDLRGAGSEQFF. In DNA form, the CDR3 reads TGCAGCGTTGAGGATTTGCGGGGGGCGGGTTCTGAGCAGTTCTTC.

The chain couples TRBV28 to TRBJ1-2, with 7 bases identical to TRBD1. V lost 6 bases to trimming and J lost 4 bases; unmatched junction nucleotides: 8. Germline V gene sequence: CDR1 MDHEN, CDR2 SYDVKM. There are 14 residues in the CDR3. The CDR3 coding sequence is TGTGCCAGCAGACTTGAGGGGGCAGGCTATGGCTACACCTTC. This codes for CASRLEGAGYGYTF.

The chain employs TRBV19 and TRBJ2-3, with D unresolved. The V end was cut by 7 bases, the J end by 0 bases, with 8 bases between. CDR3 length: 13 amino acids. CDR1 and CDR2 (germline): LNHDA, SQIVND (reference sequence). The CDR3 protein is CASKWASTDTQYF. The CDR3 nucleotides read TGTGCCAGTAAGTGGGCTAGCACAGATACGCAGTATTTT.

The J gene is TRBJ1-2, the V gene TRBV9; D is unclear. Germline V CDR1 and CDR2: SGDLS, YYNGEE. The length of the CDR3 is 9 residues. Deletions cut 9 bases from V and 11 bases from J, with 11 bases between. As DNA, the CDR3 is TGTGCCAACTTCAGCAGGTACACCTTC. Protein product: CANFSRYTF.

The rearrangement uses TRBV6-6 and TRBJ2-2; possibly TRBD1 for D (6 bases). Germline V gene lookup returns CDR1 MNHNY and CDR2 SVGAGI (reference sequence). Trimming cost V 2 bases and J 5 bases, with 12 bases left between them. CDR3 length: 15 amino acids. In DNA, the CDR3 is TGTGCCAGCAGTTACCGCAGGGGAGAAACCGGGGAGCTGTTTTTT. Encoded protein: CASSYRRGETGELFF.

The rearrangement joins TRBV5-1 to TRBJ2-4; D perhaps matches TRBD1 (6 bases). Trimming cost V 2 bases and J 2 bases, with 14 bases left between them. Germline lookup yields CDR1 SGHRS and CDR2 YFSETQ. The CDR3 consists of 16 residues. CDR3: CASSLGTGWTKNIQYF. CDR3 DNA sequence: TGCGCCAGCAGCTTAGGAACAGGGTGGACCAAAAACATTCAGTACTTC.

The V call is TRBV9, the J call TRBJ2-4, with TRBD2 identical over 9 bases. The CDR3 length is 16 residues. The V segment lost 1 base and the J segment 10 bases; nucleotides outside the gene matches: 12. Germline V CDR1 and CDR2: SGDLS, YYNGEE. The CDR3 bases are TGTGCCAGCAGCGTAACGTGGTCTAGCGGGGACCTTATTCAGTACTTC. Its translation is CASSVTWSSGDLIQYF.

The rearrangement uses TRBV9 and TRBJ1-1, with a weak D call TRBD1 (6 bases). Germline assignment: CDR1 SGDLS and CDR2 YYNGEE. The CDR3 has 13 amino acids. Trimming stripped 4 bases from V and 3 bases from J, with 10 bases between. The CDR3 DNA is TGTGCCAGCAGCCGGGACACCCACACTGAAGCTTTCTTT. Translation gives CASSRDTHTEAFF.

This sequence joins TRBV27 and TRBJ1-5, with 8 nucleotides matching TRBD1. This CDR3 region has 16 residues. CDR1 and CDR2 from the germline V gene are MNHEY and SMNVEV (reference sequence). The trim removed 6 bases at V and 0 bases at J, leaving 7 bases unmatched. CDR3 in amino acids: CASRRTGGYSNQPQHF. For the CDR3, the DNA is TGTGCCAGCAGGCGAACAGGGGGGTATAGCAATCAGCCCCAGCATTTT.

The chain carries TRBV6-6 and TRBJ1-5; D remains ambiguous. Germline V gene sequence: CDR1 MNHNY, CDR2 SVGAGI (reference sequence). The CDR3 runs 16 residues. Trimming left V 0 bases short and J 1 base short, with 10 bases between. The CDR3 bases are TGTGCCAGCAGTTACTCGATCAGAAACAGCAATCAGCCCCAGCATTTT. As protein: CASSYSIRNSNQPQHF.

The chain combines TRBV5-1 with TRBJ2-7; TRBD2 agrees at 7 bases. The CDR3 contains 13 residues. Germline values: CDR1 SGHRS, CDR2 YFSETQ. Trimming removed 7 bases from V and 0 bases from J; junction bases left unmatched: 4. The CDR3 nucleotides read TGCGCCAGCGGGGGGGACGGCTCCTACGAGCAGTACTTC. Protein product: CASGGDGSYEQYF.